These T cell receptor beta chains were read from a single sample in a study of metastatic and nonmetastatic thyroid tumors. With MiXCR, TCRdb called clones anew from the PCR reads. Of about 5,000 clones in the sample, 25% to 30% were seen once. The sequencing input was adjacent normal tissue. These receptors were taken from a female donor with papillary thyroid cancer or a benign thyroid nodule (not recorded which). Some clones in this sample may be carry-over from other donors' samples. Both conserved end residues are part of each CDR3. A D gene is named only where the DNA matches it firmly. Clone sizes are given selectively: once, few, many, or a class where the clone is expanded.

V gene: TRBV6-5; D gene: TRBD1; J gene: TRBJ2-1; clone size: few; CDR3 DNA: TGTGCCAGCAGTTACGGGACAGTTAATGAGCAGTTCTTC; CDR3 protein: CASSYGTVNEQFF
V gene: TRBV5-1; D gene: .; J gene: TRBJ2-5; clone size: .; CDR3 DNA: TGCGCCAGCAGCTTGCCGGTGGTGACCATAGCGGTCCAAGAGGCCCAGTACTTC; CDR3 protein: CASSLPVVTIAVQEAQYF
V gene: TRBV12-3/TRBV12-4; D gene: TRBD1; J gene: TRBJ2-7; clone size: few; CDR3 DNA: TGTGCCAGCATTCCCCCGCGGTACAGGGGACAATCCGAGCAGTACTTC; CDR3 protein: CASIPPRYRGQSEQYF
V gene: TRBV7-3; D gene: .; J gene: TRBJ2-3; clone size: .; CDR3 DNA: TGTGCCAGCAGCTTAACAGTGGTCACCGATTTT; CDR3 protein: CASSLTVVTDF
V gene: TRBV12-3/TRBV12-4; D gene: TRBD1; J gene: TRBJ1-5; clone size: .; CDR3 DNA: TGTGCCAGCAGTTTGCGGACAGGGCGGAATCAGCCCCAGCATTTT; CDR3 protein: CASSLRTGRNQPQHF
V gene: TRBV7-3; D gene: .; J gene: TRBJ2-1; clone size: .; CDR3 DNA: TGTGCCAGCAGCCTCAAACCCACTGCTTACAATGAGCAGTTCTTC; CDR3 protein: CASSLKPTAYNEQFF
V gene: TRBV6-1; D gene: TRBD2; J gene: TRBJ2-1; clone size: few; CDR3 DNA: TGTGCCAGCAGTGAAGCTAGCGGGGCCTTCAATGAGCAGTTCTTC; CDR3 protein: CASSEASGAFNEQFF
V gene: TRBV11-2; D gene: .; J gene: TRBJ1-5; clone size: .; CDR3 DNA: TGTGCCAGCAGCTCGACAGAGTATAGCAATCAGCCCCAGCATTTT; CDR3 protein: CASSSTEYSNQPQHF
V gene: TRBV7-2; D gene: .; J gene: TRBJ2-3; clone size: medium-sized; CDR3 DNA: TGTGCCAGCAGCCAAGAGTGGACCCCGAGGAGGGATACGCAGTATTTT; CDR3 protein: CASSQEWTPRRDTQYF
V gene: TRBV6-1; D gene: TRBD2; J gene: TRBJ2-7; clone size: .; CDR3 DNA: TGTGCCAGCAGGCTGACTAGCGGGAGGGCCGGGGTGGAAGAGCAGTACTTC; CDR3 protein: CASRLTSGRAGVEEQYF
V gene: TRBV6-1; D gene: .; J gene: TRBJ2-7; clone size: .; CDR3 DNA: TGTGCCAGCAGTGAACGGTATCGAGAGCTCTGGTACTTC; CDR3 protein: CASSERYRELWYF
V gene: TRBV7-2; D gene: .; J gene: TRBJ2-3; clone size: medium-sized; CDR3 DNA: TGTGCCAGCAGCCCGTTAGGACCTCCTAAATTCCCGGATACGCAGTATTTT; CDR3 protein: CASSPLGPPKFPDTQYF
V gene: TRBV7-2; D gene: TRBD1; J gene: TRBJ2-2; clone size: .; CDR3 DNA: TGTGCCAGCAGCTGGTCAGGGGGCTTCGCGTGGGAGCTGTTTTTT; CDR3 protein: CASSWSGGFAWELFF
V gene: TRBV7-2; D gene: TRBD2; J gene: TRBJ2-7; clone size: once; CDR3 DNA: TGTGCCAGCAGCTTGGGGTCTGCGGGAGCCCTGGAGCAGTACTTC; CDR3 protein: CASSLGSAGALEQYF
V gene: TRBV11-2; D gene: .; J gene: TRBJ2-5; clone size: .; CDR3 DNA: TGTGCCAGCAGCCTTAGCCGGGGAGAGACCCAGTACTTC; CDR3 protein: CASSLSRGETQYF
V gene: TRBV5-1; D gene: .; J gene: TRBJ1-1; clone size: many; CDR3 DNA: TGCGCCAGCAGCTTATTTCCCTTGGGGAGGGCGGGCGGTGTCGACACTGAAGCTTTCTTT; CDR3 protein: CASSLFPLGRAGGVDTEAFF
V gene: TRBV27; D gene: TRBD1; J gene: TRBJ2-7; clone size: few; CDR3 DNA: TGTGCCAGCAGTTTTTCAGGGACAGGGGGCACCCCCTACGAGCAGTACTTC; CDR3 protein: CASSFSGTGGTPYEQYF
V gene: TRBV6-1; D gene: TRBD1; J gene: TRBJ2-7; clone size: large; CDR3 DNA: TGTGCCAGCAGTCAGGGGGCGTTGGGGTACGAGCAGTACTTC; CDR3 protein: CASSQGALGYEQYF
V gene: TRBV12-3/TRBV12-4; D gene: TRBD1; J gene: TRBJ1-1; clone size: .; CDR3 DNA: TGTGCCAGCAGTTTACGGACAGGGACTATTGAAGCTTTCTTT; CDR3 protein: CASSLRTGTIEAFF
V gene: TRBV27; D gene: .; J gene: TRBJ1-4; clone size: few; CDR3 DNA: TGTGCCAGCAGTTTAAGGGTCGTTGGGGGGCAGGTTAATGAAAAACTGTTTTTT; CDR3 protein: CASSLRVVGGQVNEKLFF
V gene: TRBV20-1; D gene: .; J gene: TRBJ2-1; clone size: large; CDR3 DNA: TGCAGTGCTAGAGATTCGGATCCACCCCCTGAGCAGTTCTTC; CDR3 protein: CSARDSDPPPEQFF
V gene: TRBV2; D gene: .; J gene: TRBJ1-2; clone size: few; CDR3 DNA: TGTGCCAGCAGTGACTCGACAGGACCTCAGGGCTACACCTTC; CDR3 protein: CASSDSTGPQGYTF
V gene: TRBV6-1; D gene: .; J gene: TRBJ2-1; clone size: few; CDR3 DNA: TGTGCCAGCAGAGTGTGGTATGGACCAAACAATGAGCAGTTCTTC; CDR3 protein: CASRVWYGPNNEQFF
V gene: TRBV7-9; D gene: .; J gene: TRBJ1-5; clone size: .; CDR3 DNA: TGTGCCAGCAGCCTCGGGGACGGGTCACGGCCCCAGCATTTT; CDR3 protein: CASSLGDGSRPQHF
V gene: TRBV9; D gene: TRBD1; J gene: TRBJ1-4; clone size: many; CDR3 DNA: TGTGCCAGCAGCCAAATTACCGGGACAGGGGTTGAAAAACTGTTTTTT; CDR3 protein: CASSQITGTGVEKLFF
V gene: TRBV6-2/TRBV6-3; D gene: TRBD1; J gene: TRBJ1-1; clone size: .; CDR3 DNA: TGTGCCAGCAGTAGCCGGGACAGGAACACTGAAGCTTTCTTT; CDR3 protein: CASSSRDRNTEAFF